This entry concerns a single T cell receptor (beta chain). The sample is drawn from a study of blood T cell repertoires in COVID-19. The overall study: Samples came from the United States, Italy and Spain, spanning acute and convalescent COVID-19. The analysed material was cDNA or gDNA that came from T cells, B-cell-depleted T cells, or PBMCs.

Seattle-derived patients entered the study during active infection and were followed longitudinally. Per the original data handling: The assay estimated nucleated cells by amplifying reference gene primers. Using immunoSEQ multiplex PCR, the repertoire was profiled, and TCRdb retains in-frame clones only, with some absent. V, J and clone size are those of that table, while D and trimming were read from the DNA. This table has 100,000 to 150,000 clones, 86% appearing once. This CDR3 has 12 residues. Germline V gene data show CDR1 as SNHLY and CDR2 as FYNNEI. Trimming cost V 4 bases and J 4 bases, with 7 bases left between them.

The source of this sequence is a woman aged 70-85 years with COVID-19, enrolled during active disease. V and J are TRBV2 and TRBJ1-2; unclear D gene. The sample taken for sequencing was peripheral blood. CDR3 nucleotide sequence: TGTGCCAGCAGTGCAGGTGTCTATGGCTACACCTTC. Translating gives CASSAGVYGYTF.